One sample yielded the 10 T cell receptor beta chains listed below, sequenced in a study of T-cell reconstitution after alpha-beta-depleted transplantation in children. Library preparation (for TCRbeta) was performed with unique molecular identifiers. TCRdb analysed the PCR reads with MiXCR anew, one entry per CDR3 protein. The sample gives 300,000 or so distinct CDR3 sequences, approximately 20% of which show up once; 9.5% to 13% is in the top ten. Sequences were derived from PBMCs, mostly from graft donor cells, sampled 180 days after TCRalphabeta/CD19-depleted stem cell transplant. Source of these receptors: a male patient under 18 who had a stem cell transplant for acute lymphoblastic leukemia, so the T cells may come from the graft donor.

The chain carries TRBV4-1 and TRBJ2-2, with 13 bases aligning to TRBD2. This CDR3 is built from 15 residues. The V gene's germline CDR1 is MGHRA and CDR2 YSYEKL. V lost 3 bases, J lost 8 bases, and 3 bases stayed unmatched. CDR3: CASSQGLAGQGELFF. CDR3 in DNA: TGCGCCAGCAGCCAGGGACTAGCGGGACAGGGGGAGCTGTTTTTT.

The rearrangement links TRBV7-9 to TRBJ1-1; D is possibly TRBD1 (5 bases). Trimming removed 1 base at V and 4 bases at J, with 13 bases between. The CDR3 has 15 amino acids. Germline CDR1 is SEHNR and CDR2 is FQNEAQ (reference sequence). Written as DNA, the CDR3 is TGTGCCAGCAGCTTAGTTGGGGGGGTGGGCACTGAAGCTTTCTTT. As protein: CASSLVGGVGTEAFF.

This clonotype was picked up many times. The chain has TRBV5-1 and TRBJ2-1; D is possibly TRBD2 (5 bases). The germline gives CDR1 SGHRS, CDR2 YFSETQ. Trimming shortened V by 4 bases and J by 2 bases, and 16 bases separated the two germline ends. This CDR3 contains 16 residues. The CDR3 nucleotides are TGCGCCAGCAGCAGCTCGGCTCGAGGGCCCTACAATGAGCAGTTCTTC. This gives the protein CASSSSARGPYNEQFF.

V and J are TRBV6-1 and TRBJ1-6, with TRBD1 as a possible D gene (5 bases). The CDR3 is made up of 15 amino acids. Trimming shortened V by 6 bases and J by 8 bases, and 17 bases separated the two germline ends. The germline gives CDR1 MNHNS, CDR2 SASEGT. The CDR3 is CASRPTASPHSPLHF. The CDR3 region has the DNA TGTGCCAGCAGGCCGACAGCGTCTCCCCATTCACCCCTCCACTTT.

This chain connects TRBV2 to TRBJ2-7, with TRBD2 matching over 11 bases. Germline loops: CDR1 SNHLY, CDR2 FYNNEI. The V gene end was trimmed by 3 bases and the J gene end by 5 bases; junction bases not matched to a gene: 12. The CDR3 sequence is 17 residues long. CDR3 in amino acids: CASSDPATTSGKDEQYF. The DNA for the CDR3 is TGTGCCAGCAGTGACCCTGCTACGACTAGCGGGAAGGACGAGCAGTACTTC.

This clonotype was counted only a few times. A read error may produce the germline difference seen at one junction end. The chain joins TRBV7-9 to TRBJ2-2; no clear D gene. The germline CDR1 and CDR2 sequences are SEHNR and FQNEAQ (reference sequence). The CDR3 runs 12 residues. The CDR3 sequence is CASTLVTGELFF. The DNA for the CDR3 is TGTGCCAGCACCTTAGTTACCGGGGAGCTGTTTTTT.

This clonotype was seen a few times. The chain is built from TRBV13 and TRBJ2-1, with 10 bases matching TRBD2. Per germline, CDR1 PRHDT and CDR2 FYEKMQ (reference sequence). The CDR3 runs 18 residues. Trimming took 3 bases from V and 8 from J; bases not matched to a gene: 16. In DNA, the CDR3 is TGTGCCAGCAGCTTCCTAGCGGGAGATTTTCGGAGGGAAGATGAGCAGTTCTTC. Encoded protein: CASSFLAGDFRREDEQFF.

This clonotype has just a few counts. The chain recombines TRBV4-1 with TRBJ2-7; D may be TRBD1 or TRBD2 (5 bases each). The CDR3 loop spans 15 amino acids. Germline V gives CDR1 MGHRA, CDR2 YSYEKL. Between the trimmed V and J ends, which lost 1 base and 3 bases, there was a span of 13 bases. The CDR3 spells CASSQGPPGSYEQYF. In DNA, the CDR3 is TGCGCCAGCAGCCAAGGACCCCCAGGGAGCTACGAGCAGTACTTC.

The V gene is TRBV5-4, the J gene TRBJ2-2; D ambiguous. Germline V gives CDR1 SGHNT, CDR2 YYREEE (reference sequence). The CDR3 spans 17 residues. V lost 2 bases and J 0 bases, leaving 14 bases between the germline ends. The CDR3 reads CASSLGFSMANTGELFF. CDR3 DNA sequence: TGTGCCAGCAGCTTAGGTTTTAGCATGGCGAACACCGGGGAGCTGTTTTTT.

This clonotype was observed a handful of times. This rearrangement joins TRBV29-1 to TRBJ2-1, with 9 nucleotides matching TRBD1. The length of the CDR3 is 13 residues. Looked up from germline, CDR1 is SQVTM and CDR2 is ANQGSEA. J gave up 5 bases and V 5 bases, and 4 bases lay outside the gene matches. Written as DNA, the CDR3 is TGCAGCGTTACCGGGACAGGGAACAATGAGCAGTTCTTC. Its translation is CSVTGTGNNEQFF.